This entry lists 3 T cell receptor beta chains sequenced from one sample in a study of CXCR3-negative and CXCR3-positive naive CD8 T cells. Study-wide results and caveats: Naive cells with CXCR3 showed TRB CDR3s that were more hydrophobic than those in CXCR3-negative naive cells.

These TCRs' antigens remain unknown. The authors prepared UMI-labeled TRB cDNA libraries by 5' RACE. For each CDR3 protein, TCRdb gives one entry from its re-call of the 5' RACE reads, without DNA. This sample carries 55,000 to 70,000 distinct CDR3 sequences, with 0.5% to 0.6% going to the ten biggest clones. Sequencing used naive CXCR3+ CD8+ T cells from blood. The subset: CD45RO-CCR7+CD27+CD95- naive CD8+ T cells expressing CXCR3 (TNR3+). The receptor source for this set is a human donor in good health. Some clones in this sample may be carry-over from other donors' samples.

This chain connects TRBV28 to TRBJ2-3; there is no DNA to check the TCRdb D call of TRBD1. The CDR3 is 14 amino acids. CDR1 is MDHEN, CDR2 SYDVKM, per germline. The CDR3 reads CASSLLKGADTQYF. Complete variable domain (other parts from reference TRBV28 and TRBJ2-3): DVKVTQSSRYLVKRTGEKVFLECVQDMDHENMFWYRQDPGLGLRLIYFSYDVKMKEKGDIPEGYSVSREKKERFSLILESASTNQTSMYLCASSLLKGADTQYFGPGTRLTVL.

This chain joins TRBV5-6 and TRBJ1-1. The CDR3 loop spans 14 amino acids. Germline CDR1 SGHDT, CDR2 YYEEEE. The CDR3 sequence is CASSFAPRDTEAFF.

The chain is built from TRBV29-1 and TRBJ2-7; TCRdb lists TRBD1, though no DNA is available to test this call. The CDR3 is made up of 14 amino acids. Germline V gives CDR1 SQVTM, CDR2 ANQGSEA. CDR3 residues: CSVVLTQGRDEQYF.